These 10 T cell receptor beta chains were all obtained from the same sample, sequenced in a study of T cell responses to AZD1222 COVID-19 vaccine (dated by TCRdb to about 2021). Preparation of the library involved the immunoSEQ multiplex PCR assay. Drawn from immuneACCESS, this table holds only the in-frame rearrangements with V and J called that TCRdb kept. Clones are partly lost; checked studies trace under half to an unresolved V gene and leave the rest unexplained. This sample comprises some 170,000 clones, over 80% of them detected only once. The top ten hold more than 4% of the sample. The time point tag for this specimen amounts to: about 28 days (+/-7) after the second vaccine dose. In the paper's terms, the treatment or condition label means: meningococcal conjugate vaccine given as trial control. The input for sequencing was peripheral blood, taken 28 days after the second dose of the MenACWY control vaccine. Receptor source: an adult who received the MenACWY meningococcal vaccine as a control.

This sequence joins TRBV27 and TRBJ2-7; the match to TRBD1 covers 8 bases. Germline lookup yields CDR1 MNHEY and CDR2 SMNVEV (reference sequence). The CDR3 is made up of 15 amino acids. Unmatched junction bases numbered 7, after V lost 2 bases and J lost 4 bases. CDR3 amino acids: CASSLRNRQGYEQYF. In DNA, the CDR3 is TGTGCCAGCAGTTTACGGAACCGACAGGGGTACGAGCAGTACTTC.

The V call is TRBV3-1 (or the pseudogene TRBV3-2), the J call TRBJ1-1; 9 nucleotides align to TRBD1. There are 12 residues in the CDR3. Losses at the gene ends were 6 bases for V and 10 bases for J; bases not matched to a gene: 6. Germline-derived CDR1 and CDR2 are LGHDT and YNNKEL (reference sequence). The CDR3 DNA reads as TGTGCCAGCAGTGGACAGGGGATGGGAGCTTTCTTT. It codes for CASSGQGMGAFF.

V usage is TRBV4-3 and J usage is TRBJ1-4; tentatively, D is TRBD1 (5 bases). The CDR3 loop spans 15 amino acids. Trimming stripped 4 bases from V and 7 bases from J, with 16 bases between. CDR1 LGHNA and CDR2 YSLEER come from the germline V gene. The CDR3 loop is CASSPSGTASEKLFF. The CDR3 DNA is TGCGCCAGCAGCCCCTCCGGGACCGCTAGTGAAAAACTGTTTTTT.

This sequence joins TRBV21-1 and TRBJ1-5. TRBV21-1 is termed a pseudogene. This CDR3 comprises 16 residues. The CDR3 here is CASPKVHRLLRQPQHF. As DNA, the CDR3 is TGTGCCAGCCCTAAGGTTCACAGACTCCTGAGACAGCCCCAGCATTTT.

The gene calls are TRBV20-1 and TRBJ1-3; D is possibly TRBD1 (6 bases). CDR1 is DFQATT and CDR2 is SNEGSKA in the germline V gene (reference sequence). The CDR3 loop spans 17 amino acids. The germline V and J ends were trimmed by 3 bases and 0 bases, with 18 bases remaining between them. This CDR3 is CSASAPPGQSSGNTIYF. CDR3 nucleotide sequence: TGCAGTGCTAGTGCCCCCCCCGGACAGAGCTCTGGAAACACCATATATTTT.

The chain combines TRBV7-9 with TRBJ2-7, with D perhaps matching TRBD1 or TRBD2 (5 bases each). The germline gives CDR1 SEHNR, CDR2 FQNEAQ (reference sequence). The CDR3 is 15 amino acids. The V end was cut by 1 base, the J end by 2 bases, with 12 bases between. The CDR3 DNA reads TGTGCCAGCAGCTTAGGGGGGACGCCTACCTACGAGCAGTACTTC. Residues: CASSLGGTPTYEQYF.

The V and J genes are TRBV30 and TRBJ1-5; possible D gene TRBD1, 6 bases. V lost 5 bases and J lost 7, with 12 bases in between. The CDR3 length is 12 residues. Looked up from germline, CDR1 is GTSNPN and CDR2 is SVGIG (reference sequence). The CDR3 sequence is CAWSSGAQPQHF. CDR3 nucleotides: TGTGCCTGGTCTTCAGGGGCCCAGCCCCAGCATTTT.

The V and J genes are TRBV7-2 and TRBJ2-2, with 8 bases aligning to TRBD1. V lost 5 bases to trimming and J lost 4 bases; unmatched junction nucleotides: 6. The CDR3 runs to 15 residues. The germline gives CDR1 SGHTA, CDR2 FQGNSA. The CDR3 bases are TGTGCCAGCAGCCCCATCGGACAGGGCACCGGGGAGCTGTTTTTT. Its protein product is CASSPIGQGTGELFF.

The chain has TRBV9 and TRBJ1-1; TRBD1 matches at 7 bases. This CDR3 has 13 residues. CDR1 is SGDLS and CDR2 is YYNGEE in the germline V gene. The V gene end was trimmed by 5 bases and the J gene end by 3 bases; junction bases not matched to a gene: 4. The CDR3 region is CASRGQKDTEAFF. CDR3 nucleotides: TGTGCCAGCAGGGGACAGAAAGACACTGAAGCTTTCTTT.

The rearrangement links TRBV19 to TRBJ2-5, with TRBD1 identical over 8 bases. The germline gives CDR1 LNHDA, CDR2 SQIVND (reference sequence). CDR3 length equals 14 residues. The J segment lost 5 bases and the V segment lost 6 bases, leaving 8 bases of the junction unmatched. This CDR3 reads CASRPDRGYETQYF. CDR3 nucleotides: TGTGCCAGTAGGCCCGACAGGGGCTATGAGACCCAGTACTTC.